This T cell receptor (beta chain) appears in the sequencing data of a study of blood T cell repertoires in COVID-19. The CDR3 contains 16 residues. The germline V gene encodes CDR1 LNHDA and CDR2 SQIVND (reference sequence). J gave up 8 bases and V 1 base, and 7 bases lay outside the gene matches. Original analysis: Counts of nucleated cells, estimated from reference gene primer amplification, were obtained. The assay was immunoSEQ multiplex PCR, and TCRdb's table has in-frame clones only and misses some. V and J calls and clone size follow that table, whereas D and trimming were derived from the DNA. The sample shows under 250,000 clones, over 75% of them seen only once.

The chain recombines TRBV19 with TRBJ1-4, with 10 bases identical to TRBD1. This sequence originates from a woman in her seventies with COVID-19, enrolled during active disease. Sequenced sample: peripheral blood. CDR3 sequence (DNA): TGTGCCAGTAGTATAGGCTCCGGGACAGGGGAGGAAAAACTGTTTTTT. Encoded protein: CASSIGSGTGEEKLFF.